These 30 T cell receptor beta chains originate from one sample sequenced in a study of shared clonotypes between healthy human individuals. Only in-frame clones appear in the TCRdb table, and some are missing; sequencing was by immunoSEQ multiplex PCR. The sample lists 2 million to 2.5 million clones; 90% to 97% were seen once. Sequences were obtained from naive CD4+ T cells sorted from blood. The subset is: CD45RA+ positively selected. Source of these receptors: a man aged 18 to 29 in good health.

V is TRBV6-1 and J is TRBJ1-5, with D tentatively TRBD1 (5 bases). Germline V gene lookup returns CDR1 MNHNS and CDR2 SASEGT. The V gene lost 5 bases and the J gene lost 5 bases, with 10 bases spanning the gap. This CDR3 has 13 residues. The CDR3 loop reads CASSQQGDQPQHF. The CDR3 nucleotides read TGTGCCAGCAGTCAGCAGGGAGATCAGCCCCAGCATTTT.

The chain recombines TRBV30 with TRBJ1-3; D call uncertain. V lost 3 bases and J lost 5, with 8 bases in between. The CDR3 length is 12 residues. CDR1 and CDR2 from the germline V gene are GTSNPN and SVGIG (reference sequence). CDR3 amino acids: CAWRIQRNTIYF. Written as DNA, the CDR3 is TGTGCCTGGAGGATACAGCGAAACACCATATATTTT.

The CDR3 region has the DNA TGTGCCATCAGTGAGACGGGACTAGCGGTCACAGATACGCAGTATTTT. It is translated as CAISETGLAVTDTQYF. This chain connects TRBV10-3 to TRBJ2-3; 11 nucleotides match TRBD2. CDR3 length equals 16 residues. Trimming took 2 bases from V and 2 from J; bases not matched to a gene: 3. The germline CDR1 and CDR2 sequences are ENHRY and SYGVKD.

The chain is built from TRBV6-5 and TRBJ1-1; TRBD1 agrees at 9 bases. V was clipped by 7 bases and J by 3 bases; unmatched bases: 6. The CDR3 has 14 residues. The germline V gene encodes CDR1 MNHEY and CDR2 SVGAGI. The CDR3 region has the DNA TGTGCCAGCACCTCCGACAGGGGGGACACTGAAGCTTTCTTT. Amino acids: CASTSDRGDTEAFF.

For this clone: The sample contains more than one DNA sequence encoding this CDR3. The J gene is TRBJ2-3, the V gene TRBV5-1; no clear D. V dropped 4 bases and J dropped 6 bases, with 6 bases sitting between them. The CDR3 is 11 residues long. The germline V gene encodes CDR1 SGHRS and CDR2 YFSETQ. The CDR3 loop is CASSAGDTQYF. DNA for the CDR3: TGCGCCAGCAGCGCCGGGGATACGCAGTATTTT. Looking up the rest from reference TRBV5-1 and TRBJ2-3 gives the full variable domain: KAGVTQTPRYLIKTRGQQVTLSCSPISGHRSVSWYQQTPGQGLQFLFEYFSETQRNKGNFPGRFSGRQFSNSRSEMNVSTLELGDSALYLCASSAGDTQYFGPGTRLTVL.

This chain connects TRBV2 to TRBJ2-3; 9 nucleotides agree with TRBD2. From germline, CDR1 is SNHLY and CDR2 FYNNEI. CDR3 size: 15 residues. J gave up 4 bases and V 5 bases, and 7 bases lay outside the gene matches. In nucleotides, the CDR3 is TGTGCCAGCAGTAGCCCGGGACTAGCTGCAGATACGCAGTATTTT. Amino acids: CASSSPGLAADTQYF.

This rearrangement joins TRBV30 to TRBJ1-2; no clear D gene. The CDR3 consists of 15 residues. Trimming stripped 1 base from V and 4 bases from J, with 16 bases between. Germline V gene data show CDR1 as GTSNPN and CDR2 as SVGIG (reference sequence). CDR3 residues: CAWSATLQPLYGYTF. The CDR3 bases are TGTGCCTGGAGTGCAACTTTACAACCTCTCTATGGCTACACCTTC.

The V and J genes are TRBV10-1 and TRBJ1-1, with 7 bases identical to TRBD1. The CDR3 loop spans 15 amino acids. The germline V gene has CDR1 WNHNN and CDR2 SYGVQD (reference sequence). With V trimmed by 4 bases and J by 5 bases, 10 bases remained unmatched. For the CDR3, the DNA is TGCGCCAGCAGTGCCAGGGGGACAGCCGGAACTGAAGCTTTCTTT. Residues: CASSARGTAGTEAFF.

This chain uses TRBV6-6 with TRBJ2-7; 7 bases map to TRBD2. The CDR3 loop spans 13 amino acids. Trimming took 6 bases from V and 5 from J; bases not matched to a gene: 7. Germline V lookup: CDR1 MNHNY, CDR2 SVGAGI (reference sequence). The CDR3 loop reads CASRQGGGDEQYF. CDR3 bases: TGTGCCAGCAGACAAGGTGGGGGGGACGAGCAGTACTTC.

The V gene is TRBV9, the J gene TRBJ1-1; no clear D gene. This CDR3 region has 14 residues. The germline V and J ends were trimmed by 3 bases and 2 bases, with 11 bases remaining between them. The germline V gene has CDR1 SGDLS and CDR2 YYNGEE. The CDR3 sequence: CASSAQIVNTEAFF. CDR3 nucleotides: TGTGCCAGCAGCGCTCAGATAGTTAACACTGAAGCTTTCTTT.

The chain is built from TRBV7-3 and TRBJ2-3, with a tentative D call TRBD2 (5 bases). Germline V gives CDR1 SGHTA, CDR2 FQGTGA. The V end was cut by 6 bases, the J end by 5 bases, with 12 bases between. The CDR3 contains 13 residues. The CDR3 DNA reads TGTGCCAGCAGTACCCAACGGGGAGATACGCAGTATTTT. Translated: CASSTQRGDTQYF.

The chain couples TRBV6-5 to TRBJ1-4, with no clear D. V gave up 2 bases and J gave up 0 bases, with 4 bases separating them. This CDR3 contains 14 residues. Germline CDR1 and CDR2: MNHEY and SVGAGI. DNA for the CDR3: TGTGCCAGCAGTTACCCTGCAACTAATGAAAAACTGTTTTTT. Its translation: CASSYPATNEKLFF.

The J gene is TRBJ2-1, the V gene TRBV6-5; the D gene is possibly TRBD2 (6 bases). The CDR3 is 15 residues long. Trimming removed 4 bases from V and 5 bases from J, with 15 bases in between. Germline V gene sequence: CDR1 MNHEY, CDR2 SVGAGI. This CDR3 reads CASSSLPGLNNEQFF. The CDR3, as DNA: TGTGCCAGCAGTTCCCTACCGGGACTCAACAATGAGCAGTTCTTC.

This clone was seen only a few times. The chain links TRBV28 to TRBJ1-6; D call uncertain. The CDR3 consists of 11 residues. Germline V CDR1 and CDR2: MDHEN, SYDVKM. Trimming left V 3 bases short and J 10 bases short, with 4 bases between. CDR3 sequence: CASSFGSPLHF. The CDR3 nucleotides read TGTGCCAGCAGTTTTGGCTCACCCCTCCACTTT.

Of note for this clone: The sample holds other DNA sequences that translate to the same CDR3. The J gene is TRBJ2-1, the V gene TRBV9, with TRBD1 matching 10 bases. The ends lost 0 bases at V and 4 bases at J; junction bases unmatched: 1. Germline V gene data show CDR1 as SGDLS and CDR2 as YYNGEE. The CDR3 contains 15 residues. CDR3 loop: CASSVGDRGYNEQFF. CDR3 nucleotide sequence: TGTGCCAGCAGCGTAGGGGACAGGGGATACAATGAGCAGTTCTTC.

This clone was seen just once. The V call is TRBV5-1, the J call TRBJ2-4; TRBD2 aligns across 9 bases. The germline CDR1 and CDR2 sequences are SGHRS and YFSETQ. Trimming removed 5 bases from V and 8 bases from J; junction bases left unmatched: 11. This CDR3 contains 15 residues. CDR3 nucleotide sequence: TGCGCCAGCAGAACAGCGGGAGGCCCCCCCTACATTCAGTACTTC. This sequence encodes CASRTAGGPPYIQYF.

The rearrangement links TRBV28 to TRBJ2-5; 7 bases fit TRBD2. The germline V gene has CDR1 MDHEN and CDR2 SYDVKM. With V trimmed by 10 bases and J by 5 bases, 7 bases remained unmatched. There are 12 residues in the CDR3. The CDR3 sequence: CANPRGEETQYF. The DNA for the CDR3 is TGTGCCAACCCCCGGGGGGAGGAGACCCAGTACTTC.

The chain employs TRBV4-3 and TRBJ2-4, with TRBD2 as a possible D gene (5 bases). The V and J ends lost 1 base and 0 bases respectively, with 19 bases between them. The CDR3 has 19 amino acids. The germline V gene has CDR1 LGHNA and CDR2 YSLEER. The CDR3 sequence is CASSQGRHDKEVAKNIQYF. The CDR3 nucleotides read TGCGCCAGCAGCCAAGGACGGCATGACAAGGAGGTAGCCAAAAACATTCAGTACTTC.

The chain joins TRBV14 to TRBJ1-1, with 8 bases identical to TRBD1. The J segment lost 1 base and the V segment lost 5 bases, leaving 3 bases of the junction unmatched. The CDR3 is 14 amino acids. Germline V gene data show CDR1 as SGHDN and CDR2 as FVKESK. CDR3 sequence (DNA): TGTGCCAGCAGCTCCGGGACAGGGAACACTGAAGCTTTCTTT. Translating gives CASSSGTGNTEAFF. The full variable domain, in which reference TRBV14 and TRBJ1-1 provide the parts outside the CDR3, is EAGVTQFPSHSVIEKGQTVTLRCDPISGHDNLYWYRRVMGKEIKFLLHFVKESKQDESGMPNNRFLAERTGGTYSTLKVQPAELEDSGVYFCASSSGTGNTEAFFGQGTRLTVV.

This chain joins TRBV5-4 and TRBJ1-2; 7 nucleotides line up with TRBD1. Germline loops: CDR1 SGHNT, CDR2 YYREEE (reference sequence). This CDR3 spans 12 amino acids. The J segment lost 7 bases and the V segment lost 3 bases, leaving 3 bases of the junction unmatched. CDR3 sequence (DNA): TGTGCCAGCAGCTCACAGGGGCTTGGCTACACCTTC. Translating gives CASSSQGLGYTF. Full variable domain (missing parts from reference TRBV5-4 and TRBJ1-2): ETGVTQSPTHLIKTRGQQVTLRCSSQSGHNTVSWYQQALGQGPQFIFQYYREEENGRGNFPPRFSGLQFPNYSSELNVNALELDDSALYLCASSSQGLGYTFGSGTRLTVV.

The rearrangement joins TRBV7-2 to TRBJ1-6; possibly TRBD1 for D (6 bases). CDR3 length: 12 amino acids. The germline gives CDR1 SGHTA, CDR2 FQGNSA. Here the CDR3 reads CAAQGLNSPLHF. DNA of the CDR3: TGTGCAGCACAGGGTCTTAATTCACCCCTCCACTTT.

In its sample, this clone was seen once. The V call is TRBV7-9, the J call TRBJ1-1, with D hard to call. Germline V gene lookup returns CDR1 SEHNR and CDR2 FQNEAQ (reference sequence). Trimming cost V 2 bases and J 4 bases, with 11 bases left between them. The length of the CDR3 is 14 residues. In nucleotides, the CDR3 is TGTGCCAGCAGCTTACCGGTTGGGAGCACTGAAGCTTTCTTT. It translates to CASSLPVGSTEAFF.

The chain's CDR3 is CASSQEPWLGELFF. The DNA for the CDR3 is TGCGCCAGCAGCCAAGAGCCGTGGTTGGGGGAGCTGTTTTTT. This sequence joins TRBV4-1 and TRBJ2-2; no definite D call. Trimming removed 0 bases at V and 8 bases at J, with 10 bases between. CDR3 size: 14 residues. Germline V gene sequence: CDR1 MGHRA, CDR2 YSYEKL.

The chain joins TRBV28 to TRBJ1-3; the D is unclear. Germline-derived CDR1 and CDR2 are MDHEN and SYDVKM. The CDR3 is 11 residues long. The V end was cut by 6 bases, the J end by 2 bases, with 2 bases between. CDR3 protein: CASSAGNTIYF. The CDR3 DNA reads TGTGCCAGCAGCGCTGGAAACACCATATATTTT.

As DNA, the CDR3 is TGTGCCAGCAGCTTGGGAGAGCGGGCAGATACGCAGTATTTT. This codes for CASSLGERADTQYF. The chain combines TRBV5-4 with TRBJ2-3; tentatively, D is TRBD2 (6 bases). V gave up 0 bases and J gave up 4 bases, with 9 bases separating them. Looked up from germline, CDR1 is SGHNT and CDR2 is YYREEE (reference sequence). The CDR3 extends over 14 amino acids.

V gene TRBV30 combines with J gene TRBJ1-2; 9 bases match TRBD1. V shed 7 bases and J 6 bases; nucleotides not matched to a gene: 12. CDR3 length: 14 residues. From germline, CDR1 is GTSNPN and CDR2 SVGIG (reference sequence). The CDR3 spells CASTGTGSLHGYTF. The CDR3 DNA is TGTGCCTCGACCGGGACAGGGAGTTTACATGGCTACACCTTC.

V and J are TRBV7-3 and TRBJ2-6; D is perhaps TRBD1 (5 bases). Trimming stripped 8 bases from V and 0 bases from J, with 17 bases between. This CDR3 region has 17 residues. CDR1 is SGHTA, CDR2 FQGTGA, per germline. DNA for the CDR3: TGTGCCAGCTCCCCCGTGGGGCTGAACTCTGGGGCCAACGTCCTGACTTTC. Translation: CASSPVGLNSGANVLTF. The whole variable domain, filled in from reference TRBV7-3 and TRBJ2-6, reads GAGVSQTPSNKVTEKGKYVELRCDPISGHTALYWYRQSLGQGPEFLIYFQGTGAADDSGLPNDRFFAVRPEGSVSTLKIQRTERGDSAVYLCASSPVGLNSGANVLTFGAGSRLTVL.

CDR3 DNA: TGTGCCAGCAGCCCCACGGGACCAAACTCTGGAAACACCATATATTTT. Its protein is CASSPTGPNSGNTIYF. The chain employs TRBV5-4 and TRBJ1-3; D is possibly TRBD1 (5 bases). Germline V gene lookup returns CDR1 SGHNT and CDR2 YYREEE (reference sequence). This CDR3 region has 16 residues. V was cut by 4 bases and J by 0 bases, with 14 bases left in between.

The chain recombines TRBV6-6 with TRBJ2-7, with 10 bases matching TRBD1. Germline CDR1 MNHNY, CDR2 SVGAGI (reference sequence). The CDR3 runs to 16 residues. With 2 bases clipped from V and 5 bases from J, the junction kept 9 bases outside the gene matches. DNA for the CDR3: TGTGCCAGCAGTTACCCTCCGGGACAGGGGTCTAACGAGCAGTACTTC. Translating it yields CASSYPPGQGSNEQYF.

This clone was picked up one time. This chain links TRBV10-3 with TRBJ1-1; 8 positions match TRBD1. This CDR3 comprises 13 residues. Germline CDR1 ENHRY, CDR2 SYGVKD. After removal of 10 bases from V and 1 base from J, the junction contained 5 bases not matched to a gene. The CDR3 region is CASKTGANTEAFF. The CDR3 DNA sequence: TGTGCCAGTAAGACAGGGGCGAACACTGAAGCTTTCTTT.